This TCR beta chain was captured in a study of cytomegalovirus exposure and HLA in healthy donors. The CDR3 sequence is 13 residues long. The V gene's germline CDR1 is WSHSY and CDR2 SAAADI. J lost 6 bases, V lost 6 bases, and 4 bases had no gene match. Overall study results and limits: Most TCR beta V segments were productive about 90% or about 30% of the time in an earlier analysis.

With 60 Vbeta and 13 Jbeta primers, the PCR was carried out. Repertoires were generated with immunoSEQ multiplex PCR, while TCRdb's copy carries only in-frame clones and drops some. The data contain about 60,000 clones, around 77% of them singletons. As to this clone: Its antigen remains unidentified.

The sequencing input was PBMCs. The TCR sequence derives from a woman in her 40s in good health and CMV-seropositive. The V and J genes are TRBV10-2 and TRBJ1-5; 8 bases agree with TRBD1. The DNA for the CDR3 is TGCGCCAGCAGCGACAGGGGCGGTCAGCCCCAGCATTTT. This gives the protein CASSDRGGQPQHF.